This TCR beta chain was recovered during a study of T cells after yellow fever vaccination. Whole-study findings and limits: The presence of abundant clonotypes contaminating from the bulk population was possible in FACS-sorted repertoires. Clones that expanded after primary vaccination mostly reappeared after the booster (roughly 96% CD4, around 87% CD8). Researchers noted that a small share of clonotypes showed up in both CD4 and CD8 compartments.

As TCR cDNA was made by 5'RACE template switching, a universal primer site and UMIs were added. TCRdb recomputed calls from the 5' RACE reads with MiXCR, one row per CDR3 protein. The data show fewer than 100,000 distinct CDR3 sequences, with roughly 10% seen just once and roughly 17% held by the top ten. The sample consisted of CD8+ T cells not binding an NS4B(214-222) dextramer, sorted from PBMCs, taken less than 16 days after the first yellow fever vaccination. This clonotype was obtained from a man younger than 35 who received the YFV17D yellow fever vaccine.

The DNA for the CDR3 is TGTGCCAGCAGGAGACCAGGGCACTCCTACGAGCAGTACTTC. Translated, it gives CASRRPGHSYEQYF. This rearrangement joins TRBV2 to TRBJ2-7; TRBD1 is a possible D gene (5 bases). The CDR3 runs 14 residues. CDR1 and CDR2 (germline): SNHLY, FYNNEI. Trimming pared 6 bases from V and 0 bases from J, leaving 12 bases between.